Below are 26 T cell receptor beta chains sequenced from a single sample in a study of tumor-infiltrating lymphocytes in localized non-small cell lung cancer. The assay was immunoSEQ multiplex PCR, and TCRdb's table has in-frame clones only and misses some. The data hold 15,000 to 20,000 clones, with around 82% observed a single time. The specimen was uninvolved lung tissue not adjacent to the tumor. These receptors all stem from a human donor with non-small cell lung cancer.

This chain uses TRBV20-1 with TRBJ2-2, with a weak D call TRBD2 (5 bases). The CDR3 is 11 residues long. Germline assignment: CDR1 DFQATT and CDR2 SNEGSKA (reference sequence). With 7 bases removed from V and 8 bases from J, the gap between germline ends came to 11 bases. Here the CDR3 DNA reads TGCAGTGTGAGGGCATGGGGGGAGCTGTTTTTT. This codes for CSVRAWGELFF.

The chain uses TRBV5-4 and TRBJ2-5; 9 positions agree with TRBD2. Germline V lookup: CDR1 SGHNT, CDR2 YYREEE (reference sequence). J gave up 5 bases and V 7 bases, and 9 bases lay outside the gene matches. This CDR3 has 14 residues. CDR3 residues: CASDAGAGGETQYF. For the CDR3, the DNA is TGTGCCAGCGACGCCGGGGCGGGAGGGGAGACCCAGTACTTC.

Note on this clone: This sample also contains other DNA sequences that code for the same CDR3. V is TRBV5-1 and J is TRBJ2-3; D remains ambiguous. Looked up from germline, CDR1 is SGHRS and CDR2 is YFSETQ. The CDR3 contains 15 residues. V lost 0 bases to trimming and J lost 1 base, with 9 bases between them. CDR3 sequence: CASSLGVRGTDTQYF. The DNA for the CDR3 is TGCGCCAGCAGCTTGGGAGTTAGGGGCACAGATACGCAGTATTTT.

The chain is built from TRBV29-1 and TRBJ2-1; 8 positions match TRBD1. Germline V lookup: CDR1 SQVTM, CDR2 ANQGSEA. The CDR3 runs to 13 residues. Trimming took 6 bases from V and 13 from J; bases not matched to a gene: 14. CDR3 nucleotides: TGCAGCGTGCAAGCCGGGACAGGAGCTAAACAGTTCTTC. Its protein product is CSVQAGTGAKQFF.

The chain combines TRBV5-4 with TRBJ2-1; D perhaps matches TRBD2 (5 bases). This CDR3 is 15 amino acids long. Germline V gene data show CDR1 as SGHNT and CDR2 as YYREEE (reference sequence). V lost 0 bases, J lost 0 bases, and 7 bases lay in between. The CDR3 DNA reads as TGTGCCAGCAGCTTGGGACGGGACTCCTACAATGAGCAGTTCTTC. This encodes CASSLGRDSYNEQFF.

This rearrangement joins TRBV5-4 to TRBJ2-2, with D perhaps matching TRBD2 (6 bases). Trimming removed 3 bases from V and 8 bases from J, with 14 bases in between. This CDR3 is 14 amino acids long. In germline, CDR1 is SGHNT, CDR2 YYREEE (reference sequence). CDR3 protein: CASSSSGATGELFF. The CDR3 bases are TGTGCCAGCAGCTCCTCGGGAGCGACAGGGGAGCTGTTTTTT. Variable domain in full (rest from reference TRBV5-4 and TRBJ2-2): ETGVTQSPTHLIKTRGQQVTLRCSSQSGHNTVSWYQQALGQGPQFIFQYYREEENGRGNFPPRFSGLQFPNYSSELNVNALELDDSALYLCASSSSGATGELFFGEGSRLTVL.

The rearrangement joins TRBV25-1 to TRBJ2-1; D unclear. V was pared by 2 bases and J by 9 bases, with 11 bases between. The CDR3 is 13 residues long. CDR1 and CDR2 from the germline V gene are MGHDK and SYGVNS. The chain's CDR3 is CASSERSVSEQFF. As DNA, the CDR3 is TGTGCCAGCAGTGAAAGGAGCGTAAGTGAGCAGTTCTTC.

The chain joins TRBV4-2 to TRBJ2-7; maybe TRBD2 (5 bases). This CDR3 comprises 18 residues. CDR1 is LGHNA and CDR2 is YNFKEQ in the germline V gene. V lost 0 bases to trimming and J lost 2 bases, with 20 bases between them. CDR3 in DNA: TGTGCCAGCAGCCAAGATTACTTCACGGGAATAGCAGCCTACGAGCAGTACTTC. It codes for CASSQDYFTGIAAYEQYF.

This chain connects TRBV11-2 to TRBJ2-5; 9 positions agree with TRBD1. The ends lost 10 bases at V and 1 base at J; junction bases unmatched: 7. There are 14 residues in the CDR3. Germline CDR1 and CDR2: SGHAT and FQNNGV. Written as DNA, the CDR3 is TGTGCCACTCTGGACAGGGGCACCCAAGAGACCCAGTACTTC. This translates into CATLDRGTQETQYF.

The CDR3 loop is CASSGNTNQPQHF. In DNA, the CDR3 is TGTGCCAGCAGTGGTAACACAAATCAGCCCCAGCATTTT. The V call is TRBV6-1, the J call TRBJ1-5; unclear D gene. The CDR3 covers 13 residues. V shed 4 bases and J shed 4 bases, with 8 bases lying between them. Germline values: CDR1 MNHNS, CDR2 SASEGT.

The chain uses TRBV7-9 and TRBJ1-1; D is undetermined. Germline lookup yields CDR1 SEHNR and CDR2 FQNEAQ (reference sequence). The CDR3 contains 14 residues. Between the trimmed V and J ends, which lost 5 bases and 1 base, there was a span of 11 bases. CDR3 residues: CASSPLGGNTEAFF. The DNA for the CDR3 is TGTGCCAGCAGCCCACTAGGAGGGAACACTGAAGCTTTCTTT.

J is TRBJ2-3 and V is TRBV5-1; the match to TRBD1 covers 9 bases. V was pared by 1 base and J by 4 bases, with 1 base of the junction left unmatched. The germline V gene encodes CDR1 SGHRS and CDR2 YFSETQ. The CDR3 consists of 14 residues. The CDR3 spells CASSLTGGSDTQYF. CDR3 in DNA: TGCGCCAGCAGCTTGACAGGGGGCTCAGATACGCAGTATTTT. The complete variable domain, with remaining parts taken from reference TRBV5-1 and TRBJ2-3, reads KAGVTQTPRYLIKTRGQQVTLSCSPISGHRSVSWYQQTPGQGLQFLFEYFSETQRNKGNFPGRFSGRQFSNSRSEMNVSTLELGDSALYLCASSLTGGSDTQYFGPGTRLTVL.

The rearrangement joins TRBV6-6 to TRBJ2-1; 12 bases map to TRBD2. V dropped 4 bases and J dropped 3; count of bases not matched to a gene: 1. The CDR3 runs 15 residues. Looked up from germline, CDR1 is MNHNY and CDR2 is SVGAGI (reference sequence). In DNA form, the CDR3 reads TGTGCCAGCAGTTCTAGCGGGAGGGACTACAATGAGCAGTTCTTC. Amino acid sequence: CASSSSGRDYNEQFF.

This chain links TRBV6-1 with TRBJ2-1, with TRBD2 matching over 10 bases. CDR1 is MNHNS and CDR2 is SASEGT in the germline V gene. The V segment lost 8 bases and the J segment 10 bases; nucleotides outside the gene matches: 14. The CDR3 runs 15 residues. The CDR3 spells CASSPGLAGVNEQFF. Written as DNA, the CDR3 is TGTGCCAGCTCCCCCGGGCTAGCGGGAGTTAACGAGCAGTTCTTC.

The rearrangement uses TRBV6-6 and TRBJ2-2; no clear D gene. Trimming took 0 bases from V and 7 from J, leaving 9 bases between them. In germline, CDR1 is MNHNY, CDR2 SVGAGI (reference sequence). The CDR3 is 14 amino acids. Here the CDR3 DNA reads TGTGCCAGCAGTTACTCGACCTCTGGCGGGGAGCTGTTTTTT. Translated: CASSYSTSGGELFF.

The rearrangement links TRBV28 to TRBJ1-4; D unresolved. The CDR3 spans 14 residues. V lost 4 bases and J 7 bases, leaving 13 bases between the germline ends. Germline-derived CDR1 and CDR2 are MDHEN and SYDVKM. In DNA, the CDR3 is TGTGCCAGCAGTTCGCCCGGCACGAGTGAAAAACTGTTTTTT. Translated: CASSSPGTSEKLFF.

This chain connects TRBV5-1 to TRBJ2-1; D not certain. The germline V and J ends were trimmed by 0 bases and 4 bases, with 5 bases remaining between them. From germline, CDR1 is SGHRS and CDR2 YFSETQ. The CDR3 runs 13 residues. CDR3: CASSLDQYNEQFF. CDR3 in DNA: TGCGCCAGCAGCTTGGACCAATACAATGAGCAGTTCTTC.

The rearrangement links TRBV5-1 to TRBJ2-2; TRBD1 or TRBD2 may be the D gene (6 bases each). Germline loops: CDR1 SGHRS, CDR2 YFSETQ. The CDR3 spans 16 residues. The germline V and J ends were trimmed by 5 bases and 6 bases, with 20 bases remaining between them. In DNA form, the CDR3 reads TGCGCCAGCAGGTTGAGGTCCGGGGGCGCCCCCGGGGAGCTGTTTTTT. This translates into CASRLRSGGAPGELFF. The complete variable domain, with remaining parts taken from reference TRBV5-1 and TRBJ2-2, reads KAGVTQTPRYLIKTRGQQVTLSCSPISGHRSVSWYQQTPGQGLQFLFEYFSETQRNKGNFPGRFSGRQFSNSRSEMNVSTLELGDSALYLCASRLRSGGAPGELFFGEGSRLTVL.

The rearrangement links TRBV6-1 to TRBJ1-4; 8 bases fit TRBD1. The CDR3 runs to 15 residues. CDR1 is MNHNS, CDR2 SASEGT, per germline. After removal of 7 bases from V and 8 bases from J, the junction contained 12 bases not matched to a gene. The CDR3 here is CASTLDTGGAEKLFF. CDR3 in DNA: TGTGCCAGCACCCTTGATACAGGGGGGGCGGAAAAACTGTTTTTT.

This chain joins TRBV6-6 and TRBJ1-4; D call uncertain. Germline assignment: CDR1 MNHNY and CDR2 SVGAGI (reference sequence). This CDR3 is 10 amino acids long. V lost 0 bases and J lost 11, with 1 base in between. CDR3 nucleotide sequence: TGTGCCAGCAGTTACTCGAAACTGTTTTTT. Translation gives CASSYSKLFF.

The V gene is TRBV7-2, the J gene TRBJ1-3, with D perhaps matching TRBD1 (5 bases). Per germline, CDR1 SGHTA and CDR2 FQGNSA. Deletions cut 6 bases from V and 2 bases from J, with 14 bases between. The CDR3 consists of 15 residues. The CDR3 DNA sequence: TGTGCCAGCAGTTCCCAGGGCATCGCTGGAAACACCATATATTTT. Translated, it gives CASSSQGIAGNTIYF.

The chain couples TRBV5-6 to TRBJ1-1; TRBD1 is a possible D gene (5 bases). Germline assignment: CDR1 SGHDT and CDR2 YYEEEE. V lost 1 base and J lost 6, with 10 bases in between. The CDR3 is 13 residues long. The CDR3 DNA reads as TGTGCCAGCAGCTTGCAATGGGGGTCTGAAGCTTTCTTT. Protein: CASSLQWGSEAFF.

The chain couples TRBV9 to TRBJ2-1; D may be TRBD1 (5 bases). With 0 bases removed from V and 6 bases from J, the gap between germline ends came to 16 bases. The CDR3 length is 16 residues. CDR1 SGDLS and CDR2 YYNGEE come from the germline V gene. This chain's CDR3 is CASSVDPGIGFNEQFF. The DNA of the CDR3 is TGTGCCAGCAGCGTAGACCCAGGGATCGGTTTCAATGAGCAGTTCTTC.

This sequence joins TRBV5-1 and TRBJ2-2, with D possibly being TRBD1 (6 bases). V dropped 1 base and J dropped 1 base, with 14 bases sitting between them. This CDR3 comprises 17 residues. Per the germline V gene, CDR1 is SGHRS and CDR2 is YFSETQ. Here the CDR3 reads CASSLLPGAGNTGELFF. Here the CDR3 DNA reads TGCGCCAGCAGCTTGCTACCAGGGGCAGGGAACACCGGGGAGCTGTTTTTT.

The chain joins TRBV7-2 to TRBJ1-5; D gene ambiguous. There are 13 residues in the CDR3. The germline V gene encodes CDR1 SGHTA and CDR2 FQGNSA. V lost 5 bases to trimming and J lost 3 bases, with 8 bases between them. The CDR3 spells CASSRKPNQPQHF. CDR3 coding DNA: TGTGCCAGCAGCCGTAAACCCAATCAGCCCCAGCATTTT.

This chain joins TRBV5-1 and TRBJ2-5; D not certain. In germline, CDR1 is SGHRS, CDR2 YFSETQ. This CDR3 spans 13 amino acids. Trimming stripped 5 bases from V and 5 bases from J, with 13 bases between. The CDR3 spells CASRNSMSETQYF. CDR3 bases: TGCGCCAGCAGAAACAGTATGTCGGAGACCCAGTACTTC.